The text below deals with one T cell receptor beta chain. This entry belongs to a study of cytomegalovirus exposure and HLA in healthy donors. This PCR relied on a set of 60 Vbeta primers and 13 Jbeta primers. Here immunoSEQ multiplex PCR was the method, and the copy in TCRdb shows in-frame clones only, minus some. The sample comprises roughly 160,000 clones, about 80% of which are singletons, and 1.3% rests with the top ten. V was trimmed by 4 bases and J by 3 bases, leaving 22 bases between them. Germline V lookup: CDR1 SGDLS, CDR2 YYNGEE. This CDR3 comprises 17 residues. This chain uses TRBV9 with TRBJ1-2; possible D gene TRBD1, 5 bases. The receptor was derived from a man under 40 in good health and CMV-seronegative. The sequenced sample was PBMCs. The CDR3 bases are TGTGCCAGCAGCTTCCCGGAGGGGAAGGGAGGAGACTATGGCTACACCTTC. It translates to CASSFPEGKGGDYGYTF.